Listed below are T cell receptor beta chains from one sample, sequenced in a study of OX40 agonist ivuxolimab in advanced cancers. Clones were read by immunoSEQ multiplex PCR, and TCRdb kept only the in-frame ones, dropping some. This table has approximately 82,000 clones, approximately 87% appearing once. The source material was CD4+ or CD8+ T cells sorted from blood, sampled in a trial of the OX40 agonist ivuxolimab. These receptors were taken from an adult with an advanced solid tumor such as melanoma, head and neck, liver or kidney cancer. Each CDR3 is given with its conserved first and last residue. D genes are given only for firm matches. Only part of the rows carry a size: once, few, many, or a class if the clone is expanded.

clone_size,cdr3_length,j_call,d_call,v_call,cdr3_nt,cdr3_aa
-,14,TRBJ2-2,-,TRBV7-2,TGTGCCAGCAGCTTTACAACGAACACCGGGGAGCTGTTTTTT,CASSFTTNTGELFF
-,13,TRBJ1-2,-,TRBV2,TGTGCCAGCAGTGAAAGGGCGCTCTATGGCTACACCTTC,CASSERALYGYTF
once,15,TRBJ1-5,-,TRBV30,TGTGCCTGGAGTGGGCTGACAGGAGTCAATCAGCCCCAGCATTTT,CAWSGLTGVNQPQHF
once,14,TRBJ2-7,TRBD1,TRBV28,TGTGCCAGCAGCCTTGGGACAGTATCCTACGAGCAGTACTTC,CASSLGTVSYEQYF
-,11,TRBJ1-2,-,TRBV20-1,TGCAGTGCTAGACAGGAGGGAGGCTACACCTTC,CSARQEGGYTF
-,16,TRBJ2-1,TRBD2,TRBV7-2,TGTGCCAGCAGCGGACCGGCTAGCGGTTCCTACAATGAGCAGTTCTTC,CASSGPASGSYNEQFF
-,17,TRBJ2-1,TRBD1,TRBV5-4,TGTGCCAGCAGCTTTGTCTCGAGGGGGCTCGGCTACAATGAGCAGTTCTTC,CASSFVSRGLGYNEQFF
once,15,TRBJ2-5,-,TRBV30,TGTGCCTGGAGTGTACAAAGATACGGCCAAGAGACCCAGTACTTC,CAWSVQRYGQETQYF
-,12,TRBJ1-2,-,TRBV11-2,TGTGCCAGCAGCCTGGGGGGCTATGGCTACACCTTC,CASSLGGYGYTF
-,14,TRBJ2-7,-,TRBV6-1,TGTGCCAGCATGGTCCGGGGGAGCTCCTACGAGCAGTACTTC,CASMVRGSSYEQYF
-,12,TRBJ2-1,TRBD1,TRBV11-3,TGTGCCAGCAGCTCCCGGACAGGGGAGCAGTTCTTC,CASSSRTGEQFF